This T cell receptor beta chain emerged from a study of blood T cells in healthy people across ages. Primers used in a second PCR of about 6 to 11 cycles were a sample-barcoded 5' primer and a J-beta primer mix. Per sample, CDR3-containing paired-end reads numbered at least 2.5 million. TCRdb recomputed calls from the 5' RACE reads with MiXCR, one row per CDR3 protein. The table has 800,000 to 950,000 distinct CDR3 sequences, around 29% seen once; the top ten hold about 10%. The sample holds one count of this clonotype. Healthy Russian Caucasian donors spanned ages roughly 6 to 100 years. Another study also made use of these data, one on T cells of mothers and their children.

The TCR was taken from a woman between 40 and 50 years old in good health. Material: blood.

The CDR3 DNA is TGCAGCGTTGTGGTGGACAACTATGGCTACACCTTC. Residues: CSVVVDNYGYTF. The J gene is TRBJ1-2, the V gene TRBV29-1; D not resolved. The CDR3 has 12 amino acids. Trimming shortened V by 4 bases and J by 2 bases, and 8 bases separated the two germline ends. Germline V lookup: CDR1 SQVTM, CDR2 ANQGSEA.